This is a list of T cell receptor beta chains from one sample in a study of blood T cell repertoires in COVID-19. Produced via immunoSEQ multiplex PCR; TCRdb's table is partial and in-frame only. Among over 200,000 clones listed, roughly 89% were seen once. The sequenced material came from PBMCs or T cells enriched from blood (not recorded which). The receptor source for this set is a man aged 18 to 29 with acute COVID-19. The CDR3 runs from the conserved cysteine through the conserved F or W. A D gene is named only where the DNA matches it firmly. Clone size is stated in some rows and not others, as once, few, many or a class when expanded.

v_call	d_call	j_call	clone_size	cdr3_aa	cdr3_nt
TRBV6-5	.	TRBJ2-3	.	CASSLRLRSTDTQYF	TGTGCCAGCAGTCTCCGATTGAGGAGCACAGATACGCAGTATTTT
TRBV27	.	TRBJ1-6	.	CASSLSVPRQATIGNSPLHF	TGTGCCAGCAGTTTATCTGTGCCGAGACAGGCAACAATTGGTAATTCACCCCTCCACTTT
TRBV5-8	TRBD1	TRBJ1-4	.	CASSFRDSNEKLFF	TGTGCCAGCAGCTTCCGGGACAGTAATGAAAAACTGTTTTTT
TRBV4-3	TRBD2	TRBJ2-1	.	CASSQGSGANNEQFF	TGCGCCAGCAGCCAAGGTAGCGGGGCTAACAATGAGCAGTTCTTC
TRBV11-2	.	TRBJ2-1	.	CASRLTGSRDEQFF	TGTGCCAGCAGGCTAACGGGAAGTCGGGATGAGCAGTTCTTC
TRBV28	TRBD1	TRBJ2-3	.	CASSLGQPNTDTQYF	TGTGCCAGCAGCCTGGGACAGCCCAACACAGATACGCAGTATTTT
TRBV25-1	TRBD2	TRBJ2-1	.	CASSEGTSGSRDEQFF	TGTGCCAGCAGTGAGGGTACTAGCGGGAGTAGGGATGAGCAGTTCTTC
TRBV6-5	.	TRBJ2-7	.	CASSRPTSSYEQYF	TGTGCCAGCAGCCGACCGACTAGCTCCTACGAGCAGTACTTC
TRBV6-5	TRBD1	TRBJ1-2	.	CASSPWDSEYYGYTF	TGTGCCAGCAGTCCATGGGACAGCGAATACTATGGCTACACCTTC
TRBV19	.	TRBJ1-1	once	CASSASTVTEAFF	TGTGCCAGTAGTGCGTCCACCGTCACTGAAGCTTTCTTT
TRBV27	TRBD2	TRBJ2-7	.	CASSRSGRALQYF	TGTGCCAGCAGTCGGAGCGGGAGGGCCTTGCAGTACTTC
TRBV7-3	TRBD1	TRBJ2-2	.	CASSRTGGAGGELFF	TGTGCCAGCAGCCGGACAGGGGGCGCCGGCGGGGAGCTGTTTTTT
TRBV19	.	TRBJ2-5	.	CASSPALESEGPETQYF	TGTGCCAGTAGTCCCGCCCTGGAGTCGGAGGGGCCAGAGACCCAGTACTTC
TRBV19	.	TRBJ2-7	.	CASSGETSGVYEQYF	TGTGCCAGTAGTGGAGAGACCAGCGGAGTTTACGAGCAGTACTTC
TRBV9	TRBD2	TRBJ2-2	.	CASSARGTSYSGELFF	TGTGCCAGCAGCGCCCGGGGGACTAGCTATTCCGGGGAGCTGTTTTTT
TRBV9	TRBD2	TRBJ2-2	.	CASSSEGLAGRGELFF	TGTGCCAGCAGCTCAGAGGGGCTAGCGGGACGCGGGGAGCTGTTTTTT
TRBV5-6	TRBD1	TRBJ1-3	once	CASSLDRGSGNTIYF	TGTGCCAGCAGCTTAGACAGGGGCTCTGGAAACACCATATATTTT
TRBV9	TRBD2	TRBJ2-5	.	CASSVSGTSGTQYF	TGTGCCAGCAGCGTATCCGGGACTAGCGGGACCCAGTACTTC
TRBV14	TRBD2	TRBJ2-5	.	CASSRLAGGFQETQYF	TGTGCCAGCAGCCGACTAGCGGGAGGCTTCCAAGAGACCCAGTACTTC
TRBV12-5	.	TRBJ2-7	.	CASGFGYEQYF	TGTGCTAGTGGTTTCGGCTACGAGCAGTACTTC
TRBV2	TRBD2	TRBJ2-1	.	CASSESPGLAPLGDEQFF	TGTGCCAGCAGTGAGTCCCCAGGACTAGCGCCTTTGGGGGATGAGCAGTTCTTC
TRBV13	.	TRBJ2-3	.	CASTSLLIHGPDTDTQYF	TGTGCCAGCACCTCTCTTCTAATCCATGGGCCGGACACAGATACGCAGTATTTT
TRBV24-1	TRBD1	TRBJ1-2	once	CATSVLPGQGASNYGYTF	TGTGCCACCAGTGTTCTACCGGGACAGGGTGCTTCTAACTATGGCTACACCTTC
TRBV30	.	TRBJ2-2	.	CAWGVVGGTGELFF	TGTGCCTGGGGGGTGGTCGGTGGCACCGGGGAGCTGTTTTTT
TRBV30	TRBD1	TRBJ2-2	.	CAWTRSDRYNTGELFF	TGTGCCTGGACCCGGTCGGACAGGTACAACACCGGGGAGCTGTTTTTT
TRBV3-1/TRBV3-2	.	TRBJ2-3	.	CASSPYADTQYF	TGTGCCAGCAGCCCCTACGCAGATACGCAGTATTTT
TRBV12-3/TRBV12-4	.	TRBJ1-2	.	CASGPAGAIGYTF	TGTGCCAGCGGGCCGGCAGGGGCGATTGGCTACACCTTC
TRBV5-1	TRBD1	TRBJ2-6	.	CASSPGQGSSGANVLTF	TGCGCCAGCAGCCCCGGACAGGGGAGCTCTGGGGCCAACGTCCTGACTTTC
TRBV25-1	.	TRBJ1-2	.	CASSPNPGGYTF	TGTGCCAGCAGTCCCAATCCAGGCGGCTACACCTTC
TRBV18	TRBD2	TRBJ2-2	few	CASSPAASGKDGELFF	TGTGCCAGCTCACCAGCAGCTAGCGGGAAGGACGGGGAGCTGTTTTTT
TRBV19	TRBD1	TRBJ1-5	.	CASRDRVNQPQHF	TGTGCCAGCCGGGACAGGGTAAATCAGCCCCAGCATTTT
TRBV28	.	TRBJ1-5	.	CASSLDAVRGGSNQPQHF	TGTGCCAGCAGTTTAGATGCGGTCAGGGGTGGGAGCAATCAGCCCCAGCATTTT
TRBV7-9	TRBD2	TRBJ2-7	once	CASSHSSGRTFPGEQYF	TGTGCCAGCAGCCACTCTAGCGGGAGGACCTTTCCCGGGGAGCAGTACTTC
TRBV18	TRBD1	TRBJ2-2	.	CASSPSTGVRDGELFF	TGTGCCAGCTCACCATCCACAGGGGTCCGGGACGGGGAGCTGTTTTTT
TRBV11-3	.	TRBJ2-1	.	CASSPGGSGNNEQFF	TGTGCCAGCAGCCCGGGGGGCAGCGGGAACAATGAGCAGTTCTTC
TRBV5-8	.	TRBJ1-5	.	CASSSRRAGPDQPQHF	TGTGCCAGCAGCTCCCGGCGGGCAGGTCCGGATCAGCCCCAGCATTTT
TRBV7-2	TRBD2	TRBJ2-1	.	CASSLRSGSSYNEQFF	TGTGCCAGCAGCCTCCGCAGCGGGAGCTCCTACAATGAGCAGTTCTTC
TRBV28	TRBD2	TRBJ2-6	.	CASSSFNSGRGSGANVLTF	TGTGCCAGCAGTTCCTTCAATAGCGGGAGAGGCTCTGGGGCCAACGTCCTGACTTTC
TRBV7-2	TRBD2	TRBJ2-3	.	CASSPRLAGGRDTQYF	TGTGCCAGCAGCCCCCGACTAGCGGGAGGGCGCGATACGCAGTATTTT
TRBV28	TRBD1	TRBJ2-5	.	CASSTGGRQETQYF	TGTGCCAGCAGTACAGGGGGCCGGCAAGAGACCCAGTACTTC
TRBV12-3/TRBV12-4	TRBD2	TRBJ2-7	once	CASSGTNSYEQYF	TGTGCCAGCTCCGGGACTAACTCCTACGAGCAGTACTTC
TRBV27	.	TRBJ1-2	.	CASSPVFNYGYTF	TGTGCCAGCAGTCCCGTCTTTAACTATGGCTACACCTTC
TRBV4-2	TRBD2	TRBJ2-1	.	CASSQERDYYNEQFF	TGTGCCAGCAGCCAAGAACGGGACTACTACAATGAGCAGTTCTTC
TRBV4-2	TRBD1	TRBJ2-1	.	CASSHGQGIYEQFF	TGTGCCAGCAGCCATGGACAGGGAATATATGAGCAGTTCTTC
TRBV4-3	.	TRBJ1-1	.	CASSQGTVNTEAFF	TGCGCCAGCAGCCAAGGGACAGTTAACACTGAAGCTTTCTTT
TRBV27	TRBD1	TRBJ2-1	.	CASSWGTGDNEQFF	TGTGCCAGCAGTTGGGGGACAGGGGACAATGAGCAGTTCTTC